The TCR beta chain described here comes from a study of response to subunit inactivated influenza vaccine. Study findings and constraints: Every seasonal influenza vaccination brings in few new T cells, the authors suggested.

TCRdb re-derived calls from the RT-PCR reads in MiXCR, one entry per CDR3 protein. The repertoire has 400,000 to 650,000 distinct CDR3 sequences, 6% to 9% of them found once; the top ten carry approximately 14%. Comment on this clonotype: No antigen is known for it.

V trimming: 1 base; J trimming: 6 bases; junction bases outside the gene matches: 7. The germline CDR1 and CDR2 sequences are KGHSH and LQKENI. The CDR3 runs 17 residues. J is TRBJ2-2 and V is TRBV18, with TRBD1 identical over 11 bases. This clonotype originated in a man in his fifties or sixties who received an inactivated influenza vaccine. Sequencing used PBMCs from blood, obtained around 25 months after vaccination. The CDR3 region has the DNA TGTGCCAGCTCACCACTCGCCGGACAGGGGGCGGCCGGGGAGCTGTTTTTT. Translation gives CASSPLAGQGAAGELFF.